Each of the 6 T cell receptor beta chains below was sequenced from the same sample in a study of T cell repertoires in cytomegalovirus infection. TCRdb re-analysed the reads in MiXCR, keeping a single row per CDR3 protein. The sample lists about 570,000 distinct CDR3 sequences; about 39% were seen once. For these TCRs, the target antigens are not known. This specimen was cultured PBMCs, taken from culture after CMV antigen stimulation. These receptors came from a human donor in good health (CMV status not recorded). Some clones in this sample may be carry-over from other donors' samples.

The rearrangement joins TRBV12-3 or TRBV12-4 to TRBJ2-7, with 9 bases identical to TRBD1. After removal of 4 bases from V and 5 bases from J, the junction contained 9 bases not matched to a gene. This CDR3 is 15 amino acids long. The CDR3 region is CASSYTGTGNNEQYF. The CDR3 bases are TGTGCCAGCAGTTATACCGGGACAGGGAACAACGAGCAGTACTTC.

The rearrangement joins TRBV6-1 to TRBJ1-2, with a possible D match to TRBD1 (6 bases). Per the germline V gene, CDR1 is MNHNS and CDR2 is SASEGT. V lost 6 bases to trimming and J lost 4 bases, with 15 bases between them. The CDR3 consists of 14 residues. Here the CDR3 reads CASSSIHRAYGYTF. CDR3 in DNA: TGTGCCAGCAGCTCAATCCACAGGGCCTATGGCTACACCTTC.

The V gene is TRBV20-1, the J gene TRBJ2-3; 8 positions match TRBD2. The CDR3 extends over 15 amino acids. With V trimmed by 4 bases and J by 6 bases, 12 bases remained unmatched. The germline V gene has CDR1 DFQATT and CDR2 SNEGSKA (reference sequence). The CDR3 DNA reads as TGCAGTGCTACCCAAAGCGGGAGTGAATACGATACGCAGTATTTT. Protein: CSATQSGSEYDTQYF.

The V gene is TRBV7-9, the J gene TRBJ1-4; 8 nucleotides agree with TRBD1. The CDR3 is 13 residues long. Looked up from germline, CDR1 is SEHNR and CDR2 is FQNEAQ (reference sequence). Losses at the gene ends were 7 bases for V and 7 bases for J; bases not matched to a gene: 5. DNA for the CDR3: TGTGCCAGCACCGCGGGACAGGCTGAAAAACTGTTTTTT. Amino acid sequence: CASTAGQAEKLFF.

The chain carries TRBV20-1 and TRBJ2-7; D possibly corresponds to TRBD1 (6 bases). The CDR3 covers 14 residues. Germline V CDR1 and CDR2: DFQATT, SNEGSKA (reference sequence). V lost 3 bases, J lost 1 base, and 13 bases lay in between. CDR3 region: CSASPVDRSYEQYF. CDR3 coding DNA: TGCAGTGCTAGCCCGGTGGACAGATCCTACGAGCAGTACTTC.

The CDR3 here is CASSFLRTGGKSSYNEQFF. As DNA, the CDR3 is TGTGCCAGCAGTTTTCTCAGGACAGGCGGCAAGAGCTCCTACAATGAGCAGTTCTTC. The genes are TRBV27 and TRBJ2-1; 7 bases match TRBD1. With 3 bases clipped from V and 0 bases from J, the junction kept 14 bases outside the gene matches. The CDR3 spans 19 residues. Germline V gene lookup returns CDR1 MNHEY and CDR2 SMNVEV (reference sequence).